This TCR beta chain was found in a study of blood T cell repertoires in COVID-19. Overall study: Nucleic acid was either cDNA or gDNA, and it came from T cells, B-cell-depleted T cells, or PBMCs.

In the authors' methods: Estimation of nucleated cell counts was performed using reference gene primer amplification. Using immunoSEQ multiplex PCR, the repertoire was profiled, and TCRdb retains in-frame clones only, with some absent. The D gene and trimming were derived from the DNA, and the V and J assignments and clone size from that table. This table has roughly 290,000 clones, about 86% appearing once. J lost 7 bases, V lost 5 bases, and 11 bases had no gene match. This CDR3 contains 14 residues. Germline V gene sequence: CDR1 SEHNR, CDR2 FQNEAQ (reference sequence). The genes are TRBV7-9 and TRBJ2-7, with 7 bases aligning to TRBD1. The specimen was peripheral blood. The source of this sequence is a woman aged 30 to 39 who had recovered from COVID-19. The CDR3, as DNA: TGTGCCAGCAGCGTCCGGGACAGCTCTACGGAGCAGTACTTC. It yields the protein CASSVRDSSTEQYF.